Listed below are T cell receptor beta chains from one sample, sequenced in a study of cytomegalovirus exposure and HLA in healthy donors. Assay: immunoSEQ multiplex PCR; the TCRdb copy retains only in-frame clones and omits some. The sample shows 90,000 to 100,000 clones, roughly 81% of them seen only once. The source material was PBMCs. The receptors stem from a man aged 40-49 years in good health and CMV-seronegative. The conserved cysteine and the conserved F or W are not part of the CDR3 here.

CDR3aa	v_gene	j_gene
ASSGGGGAETQY	TRBV6-1	TRBJ2-5
ASSLQGPGELF	TRBV5-1	TRBJ2-2
ASSTTLDRARYGYT	TRBV5-1	TRBJ1-2
ASSLSGTSGVADTQY	TRBV4-1	TRBJ2-3
ASSTEETQY	TRBV7-8	TRBJ2-5
ASSIDSGGLTNEKLF	TRBV19	TRBJ1-4
ASSPRGDSDYGYT	TRBV18	TRBJ1-2
SVAWTGSIYEQY	TRBV29-1	TRBJ2-7
ASSDRLASTYNEQF	TRBV7-8	TRBJ2-1
ASSLVTGGFNEQF	TRBV5-4	TRBJ2-1
ASSQDPRQGMTEAF	TRBV14	TRBJ1-1
ATLGTGTGSTGNTIY	TRBV7-9	TRBJ1-3
SARTGREQY	TRBV20-1	TRBJ2-7
ASSQTSGGASVTDTQY	TRBV7-2	TRBJ2-3
ASSARDIPYEQY	TRBV25-1	TRBJ2-7
ASSLGTNSGNTIY	TRBV5-1	TRBJ1-3
ASSPWGTGQIANYGYT	TRBV19	TRBJ1-2
ASSSDYSYEQY	TRBV2	.
ASSPGQGASEKLF	TRBV18	TRBJ1-4
ASSSRTSGVPSYEQY	TRBV28	TRBJ2-7
ASITGATTYNEQF	TRBV2	TRBJ2-1
ASSYSSGNTGELF	TRBV6-5	TRBJ2-2
ASSEAFREAF	TRBV6-1	TRBJ1-1
AIMQTGGETQY	TRBV10-3	TRBJ2-5
ASSSVGPPRETQY	TRBV7-6	TRBJ2-5
ASRLLAGSRGEQF	TRBV6-4	TRBJ2-1
ASSIRGGGYGYT	TRBV9	TRBJ1-2
ASSGGYGTDTQY	TRBV5-1	TRBJ2-3
ASSSKTGGGAGANVLT	TRBV5-1	TRBJ2-6
ASSSRQGGEKLF	TRBV4-2	TRBJ1-4
ASRTVGGAGTGELF	TRBV11-2	TRBJ2-2
ASSLGQGFETQY	TRBV7-6	TRBJ2-5
ATSKDPGGPNTGELF	TRBV15	TRBJ2-2
ASSLWGTHTGELF	TRBV5-6	TRBJ2-2
ASDLAGGSEQY	TRBV7-9	TRBJ2-7
ASPKSNQPQH	TRBV27	TRBJ1-5
ASSRGQGDYGYT	TRBV5-1	TRBJ1-2
ASSFLGQRMNTEAF	TRBV27	TRBJ1-1
SVEGLGSNYGYT	TRBV29-1	TRBJ1-2
ASSVGTGLATEAF	TRBV5-6	TRBJ1-1
ASSQDPSGGYNEQF	TRBV4-3	TRBJ2-1
ASSPADQETQY	TRBV7-7	TRBJ2-5
SVGTAGNTIY	TRBV29-1	TRBJ1-3
ASSYSRRGGPGTQY	TRBV6-5	TRBJ2-3
ASSLGQNAYSYT	TRBV5-5	TRBJ1-2
ASGVDYGYT	TRBV28	TRBJ1-2
ASSVTGQGAAYGYT	TRBV9	TRBJ1-2
ASSLFLRTGSTDTQY	TRBV7-9	TRBJ2-3
ASTTGDAEQY	TRBV7-9	TRBJ2-7
SVEDRGSYNEQF	TRBV29-1	TRBJ2-1
ASSLTPGQTQFYGYT	TRBV5-1	TRBJ1-2
ASSPLAGGNYEQY	TRBV7-2	.
ASTLGVGGAYEQY	TRBV6-1	TRBJ2-7
ASSLQGYNEQF	TRBV7-8	TRBJ2-1
ASSTRTGGSPDTQY	TRBV19	TRBJ2-3
ASSNGQFSLYEQY	TRBV7-2	TRBJ2-7